Listed below are T cell receptor beta chains from one sample, sequenced in a study of T cells in Graves' hyperthyroidism and ophthalmopathy. One entry per CDR3 protein, called by TCRdb with MiXCR from the multiplex PCR reads. Of around 600,000 distinct CDR3 sequences in the sample, around 16% are singletons; the top ten hold around 7.5%. Sequenced sample: blood. The receptor set was obtained from a woman younger than 45 with Graves' hyperthyroidism. CDR3s include the opening cysteine and the closing phenylalanine or tryptophan. The D gene is left open where the match is weak. The size of a clone is reported for some rows only, either as once, few or many, or as a class for expanded clones.

>.|TRBV10-2|once|TRBJ1-1
TGCGCCAGTCAAACCGGGACGGTTATTGAAGCTTTCTTT
CASQTGTVIEAFF
>.|TRBV24-1|.|TRBJ1-6
TGTGCCACCAGTGAGAGGACAGAATATAATTCACCCCTCCACTTT
CATSERTEYNSPLHF
>TRBD1|TRBV6-1|many|TRBJ1-1
TGTGCCAGCAGTTTGTACAGGGGACCTGAGATAATGAACACTGAAGCTTTCTTT
CASSLYRGPEIMNTEAFF
>.|TRBV19|few|TRBJ2-2
TGTGCCAGCATCTCGAACACCGGGGAGCTGTTTTTT
CASISNTGELFF
>TRBD1|TRBV20-1|many|TRBJ2-7
TGCAGTGCAGTAGGGACAGCGAACTCCTACGAGCAGTACTTC
CSAVGTANSYEQYF
>.|TRBV12-3/TRBV12-4|many|TRBJ2-1
TGTGCCAGCAGTTTACGGTTAGGTGAGCAGTTCTTC
CASSLRLGEQFF
>.|TRBV5-1|.|TRBJ1-1
TGCGCCAGCAGCTTGGCCCCTACGAGTACTGAAGCTTTCTTT
CASSLAPTSTEAFF
>.|TRBV20-1|few|TRBJ2-5
TGCAGTGCTAGAGTCCCCTTCTGGGGGGAGACCCAGTACTTC
CSARVPFWGETQYF
>TRBD1|TRBV11-1|.|TRBJ1-2
TGTGCCAGCAGCTTTACAGGGGGCGGTGATGGCTACACCTTC
CASSFTGGGDGYTF
>.|TRBV6-1|many|TRBJ2-1
TGTGCCAGCAGTCCTATTTCGGTCAGCGGAGACTACAATGAGCAGTTCTTC
CASSPISVSGDYNEQFF
>TRBD2|TRBV15|.|TRBJ2-3
TGTGCCACCAGCAGAGGCAGGACTAGCGGGAGACCCAACACAGATACGCAGTATTTT
CATSRGRTSGRPNTDTQYF
>TRBD2|TRBV30|.|TRBJ2-2
TGTGCCTGGAGTCAGGGGACTAGCGGGAGCGTGCTGTTTTTT
CAWSQGTSGSVLFF